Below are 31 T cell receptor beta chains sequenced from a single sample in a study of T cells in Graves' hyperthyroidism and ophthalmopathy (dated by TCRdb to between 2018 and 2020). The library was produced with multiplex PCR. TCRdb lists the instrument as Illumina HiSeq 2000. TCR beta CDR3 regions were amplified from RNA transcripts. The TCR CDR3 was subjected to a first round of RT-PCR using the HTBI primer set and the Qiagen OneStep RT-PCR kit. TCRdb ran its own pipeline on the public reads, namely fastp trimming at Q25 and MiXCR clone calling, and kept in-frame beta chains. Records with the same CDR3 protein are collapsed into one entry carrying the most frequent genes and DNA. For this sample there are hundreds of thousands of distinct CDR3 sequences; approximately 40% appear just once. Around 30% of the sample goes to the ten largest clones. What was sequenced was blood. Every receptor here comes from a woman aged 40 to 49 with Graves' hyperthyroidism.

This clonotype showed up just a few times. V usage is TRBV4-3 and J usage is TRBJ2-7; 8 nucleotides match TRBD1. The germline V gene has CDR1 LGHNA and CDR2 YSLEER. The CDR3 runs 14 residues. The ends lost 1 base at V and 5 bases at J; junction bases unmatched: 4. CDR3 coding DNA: TGCGCCAGCAGCCAAGGGACAGGGCCTGACGAGCAGTACTTC. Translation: CASSQGTGPDEQYF.

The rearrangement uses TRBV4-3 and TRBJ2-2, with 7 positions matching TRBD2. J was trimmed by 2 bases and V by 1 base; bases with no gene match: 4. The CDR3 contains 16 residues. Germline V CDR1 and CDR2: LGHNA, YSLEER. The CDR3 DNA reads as TGCGCCAGCAGCCAAGGTCAGCGGGGTAACACCGGGGAGCTGTTTTTT. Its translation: CASSQGQRGNTGELFF.

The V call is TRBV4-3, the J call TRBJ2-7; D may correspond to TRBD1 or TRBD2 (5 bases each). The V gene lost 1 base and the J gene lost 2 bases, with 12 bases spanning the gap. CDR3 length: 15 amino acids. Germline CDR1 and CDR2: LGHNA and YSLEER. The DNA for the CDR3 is TGCGCCAGCAGCCAAGTCCGGGACCCGGCCTACGAGCAGTACTTC. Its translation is CASSQVRDPAYEQYF.

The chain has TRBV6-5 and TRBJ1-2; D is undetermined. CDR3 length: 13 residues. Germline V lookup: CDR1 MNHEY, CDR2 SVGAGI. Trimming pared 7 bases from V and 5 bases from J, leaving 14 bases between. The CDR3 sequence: CASTYGVGYGYTF. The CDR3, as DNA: TGTGCCAGCACCTACGGGGTTGGATATGGCTACACCTTC.

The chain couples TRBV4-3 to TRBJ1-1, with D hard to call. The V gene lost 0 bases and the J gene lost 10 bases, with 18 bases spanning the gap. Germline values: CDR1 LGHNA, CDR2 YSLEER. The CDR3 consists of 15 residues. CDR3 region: CASSQDPAVPRRAFF. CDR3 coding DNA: TGCGCCAGCAGCCAAGATCCGGCAGTCCCCCGGCGAGCTTTCTTT.

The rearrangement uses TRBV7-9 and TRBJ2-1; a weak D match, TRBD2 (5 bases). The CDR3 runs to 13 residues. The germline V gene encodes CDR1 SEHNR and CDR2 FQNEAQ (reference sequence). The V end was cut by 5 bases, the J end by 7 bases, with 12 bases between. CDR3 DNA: TGTGCCAGCAGCAACATGGGCGGGAATGAGCAGTTCTTC. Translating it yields CASSNMGGNEQFF.

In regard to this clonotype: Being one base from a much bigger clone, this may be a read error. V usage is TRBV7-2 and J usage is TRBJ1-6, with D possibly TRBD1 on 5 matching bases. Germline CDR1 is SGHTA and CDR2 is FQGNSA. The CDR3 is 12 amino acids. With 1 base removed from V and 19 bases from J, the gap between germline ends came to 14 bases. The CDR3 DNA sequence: TGTGCCAGCAGCTTAGGATACGGGACGGTACACTTT. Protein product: CASSLGYGTVHF.

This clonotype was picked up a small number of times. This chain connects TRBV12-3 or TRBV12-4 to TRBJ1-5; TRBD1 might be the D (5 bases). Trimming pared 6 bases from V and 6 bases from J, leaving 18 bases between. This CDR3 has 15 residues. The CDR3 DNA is TGTGCCAGCAGCCAAGATACGCAGGGCGGTCAGCCCCAGCATTTT. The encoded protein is CASSQDTQGGQPQHF.

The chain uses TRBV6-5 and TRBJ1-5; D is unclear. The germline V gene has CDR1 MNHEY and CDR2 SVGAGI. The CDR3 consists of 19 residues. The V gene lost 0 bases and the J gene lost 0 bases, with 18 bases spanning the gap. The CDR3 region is CASSYSRSQVGNSNQPQHF. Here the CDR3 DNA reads TGTGCCAGCAGTTACTCGAGGAGTCAGGTCGGCAATAGCAATCAGCCCCAGCATTTT.

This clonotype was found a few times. CDR3 nucleotide sequence: TGCAGCGGGGACAGGGACGATGCCTACGAGCAGTACTTC. Residues: CSGDRDDAYEQYF. The chain has TRBV29-1 and TRBJ2-7; 9 nucleotides match TRBD1. J was trimmed by 2 bases and V by 7 bases; bases with no gene match: 6. This CDR3 is built from 13 residues. Germline values: CDR1 SQVTM, CDR2 ANQGSEA.

DNA for the CDR3: TGTGCCAGCAGCCTGACAGGGACGCCCCAGCATTTT. This translates into CASSLTGTPQHF. The V and J genes are TRBV7-2 and TRBJ1-5, with 7 bases identical to TRBD1. There are 12 residues in the CDR3. The V and J ends lost 5 bases and 9 bases, in that order; junction bases with no gene match: 4. Germline V gene lookup returns CDR1 SGHTA and CDR2 FQGNSA.

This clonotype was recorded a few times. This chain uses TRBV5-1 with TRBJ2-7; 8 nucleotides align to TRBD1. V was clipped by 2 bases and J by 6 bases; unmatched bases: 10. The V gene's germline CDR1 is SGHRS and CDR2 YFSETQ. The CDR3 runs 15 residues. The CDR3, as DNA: TGCGCCAGCAGCTTCTATGGACAGGGCTTAGTCGAGCAGTACTTC. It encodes CASSFYGQGLVEQYF.

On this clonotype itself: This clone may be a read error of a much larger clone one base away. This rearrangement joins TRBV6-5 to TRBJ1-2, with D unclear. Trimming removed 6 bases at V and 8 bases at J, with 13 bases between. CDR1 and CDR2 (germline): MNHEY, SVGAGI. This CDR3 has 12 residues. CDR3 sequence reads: CASRPTWGGYTF. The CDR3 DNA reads TGTGCCAGCAGACCCACGTGGGGAGGCTACACCTTC.

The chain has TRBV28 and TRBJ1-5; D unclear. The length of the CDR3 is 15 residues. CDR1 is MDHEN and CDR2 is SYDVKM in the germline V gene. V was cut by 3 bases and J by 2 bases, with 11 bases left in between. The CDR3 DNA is TGTGCCAGCAGTTTTGATGGGCGCGGCAATCAGCCCCAGCATTTT. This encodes CASSFDGRGNQPQHF.

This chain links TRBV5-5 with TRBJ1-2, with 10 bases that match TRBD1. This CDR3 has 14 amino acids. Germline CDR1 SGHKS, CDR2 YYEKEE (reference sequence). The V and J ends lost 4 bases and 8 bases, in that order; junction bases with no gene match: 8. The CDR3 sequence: CASSSTGTGVGYTF. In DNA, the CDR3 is TGTGCCAGCAGCAGTACCGGGACAGGGGTAGGCTACACCTTC.

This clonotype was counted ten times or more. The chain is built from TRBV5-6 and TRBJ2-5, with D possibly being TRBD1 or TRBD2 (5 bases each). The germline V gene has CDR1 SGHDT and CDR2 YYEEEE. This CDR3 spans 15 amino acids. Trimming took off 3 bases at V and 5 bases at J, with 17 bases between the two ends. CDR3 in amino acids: CASSSGRSFRETQYF. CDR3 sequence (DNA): TGTGCCAGCAGCTCGGGACGGAGCTTTCGGGAGACCCAGTACTTC.

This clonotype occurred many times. The CDR3: CASSDPGQGMSEQYF. The CDR3 nucleotides read TGTGCCAGCAGTGATCCGGGACAGGGAATGAGCGAGCAGTACTTC. The chain joins TRBV27 to TRBJ2-7, with 9 bases aligning to TRBD1. Trimming at V came to 5 bases and at J to 6 bases, leaving 11 bases not matched to a gene. This CDR3 spans 15 amino acids. The V gene's germline CDR1 is MNHEY and CDR2 SMNVEV (reference sequence).

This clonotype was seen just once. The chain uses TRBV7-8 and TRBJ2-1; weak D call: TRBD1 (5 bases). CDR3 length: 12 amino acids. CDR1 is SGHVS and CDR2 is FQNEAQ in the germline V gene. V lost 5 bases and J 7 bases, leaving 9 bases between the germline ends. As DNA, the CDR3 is TGTGCCAGCAGCCCCAGGGTAAATGAGCAGTTCTTC. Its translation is CASSPRVNEQFF.

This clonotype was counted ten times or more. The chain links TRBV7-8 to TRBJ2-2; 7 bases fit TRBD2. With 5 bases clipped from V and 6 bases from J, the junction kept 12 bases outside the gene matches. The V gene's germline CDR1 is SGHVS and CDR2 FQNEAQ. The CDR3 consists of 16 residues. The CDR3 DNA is TGTGCCAGCAGCCTCAGTAACGGGAGGATCTCCGGGGAGCTGTTTTTT. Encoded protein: CASSLSNGRISGELFF.

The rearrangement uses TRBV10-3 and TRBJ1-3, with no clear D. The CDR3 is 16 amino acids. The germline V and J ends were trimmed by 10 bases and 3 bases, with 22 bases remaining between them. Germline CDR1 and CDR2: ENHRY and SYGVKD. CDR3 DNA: TGTGCCAGCACCAACAGAGGTCTAGAGGTTGGAAACACCATATATTTT. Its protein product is CASTNRGLEVGNTIYF.

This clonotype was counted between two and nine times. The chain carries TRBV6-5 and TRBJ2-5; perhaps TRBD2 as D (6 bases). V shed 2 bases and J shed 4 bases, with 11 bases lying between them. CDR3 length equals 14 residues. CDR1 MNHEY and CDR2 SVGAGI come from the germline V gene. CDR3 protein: CASSYGGTGETQYF. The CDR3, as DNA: TGTGCCAGCAGTTACGGGGGGACGGGAGAGACCCAGTACTTC.

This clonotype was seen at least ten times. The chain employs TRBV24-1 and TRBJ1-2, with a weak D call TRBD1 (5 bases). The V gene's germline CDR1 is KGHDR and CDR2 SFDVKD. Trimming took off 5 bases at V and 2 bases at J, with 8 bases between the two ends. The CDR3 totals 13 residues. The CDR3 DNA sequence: TGTGCCACCAGTGCGGCAGGGAACTATGGCTACACCTTC. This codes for CATSAAGNYGYTF.

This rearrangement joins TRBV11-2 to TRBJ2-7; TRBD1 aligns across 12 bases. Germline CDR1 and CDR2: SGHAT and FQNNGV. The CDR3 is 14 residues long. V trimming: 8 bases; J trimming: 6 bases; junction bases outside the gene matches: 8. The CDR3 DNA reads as TGTGCCAGCGCCTCCGGGACAGGGGGCGTCGAGCAGTACTTC. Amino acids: CASASGTGGVEQYF.

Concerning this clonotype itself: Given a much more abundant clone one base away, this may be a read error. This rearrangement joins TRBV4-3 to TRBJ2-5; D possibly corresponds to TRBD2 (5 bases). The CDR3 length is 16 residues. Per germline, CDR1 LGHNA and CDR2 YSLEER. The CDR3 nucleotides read TGCGCCAGCGGCCAAATGTTCGGCGGGTCCCAAGAGACCCAGTACTTC. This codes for CASGQMFGGSQETQYF.

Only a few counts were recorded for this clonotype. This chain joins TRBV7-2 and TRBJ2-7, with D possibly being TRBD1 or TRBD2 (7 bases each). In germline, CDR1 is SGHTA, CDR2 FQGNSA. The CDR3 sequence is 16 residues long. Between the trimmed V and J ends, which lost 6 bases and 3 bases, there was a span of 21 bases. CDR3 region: CASSWGGIRDSYEQYF. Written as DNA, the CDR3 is TGTGCCAGCAGTTGGGGGGGGATCCGGGACAGCTACGAGCAGTACTTC. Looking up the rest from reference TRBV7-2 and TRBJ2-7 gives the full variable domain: GAGVSQSPSNKVTEKGKDVELRCDPISGHTALYWYRQSLGQGLEFLIYFQGNSAPDKSGLPSDRFSAERTGGSVSTLTIQRTQQEDSAVYLCASSWGGIRDSYEQYFGPGTRLTVT.

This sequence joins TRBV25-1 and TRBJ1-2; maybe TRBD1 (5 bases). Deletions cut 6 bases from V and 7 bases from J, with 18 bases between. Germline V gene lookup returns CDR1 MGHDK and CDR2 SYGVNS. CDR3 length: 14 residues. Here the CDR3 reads CASRPGTIGLGYTF. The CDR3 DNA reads TGTGCCAGCAGGCCCGGGACGATCGGCCTTGGCTACACCTTC.

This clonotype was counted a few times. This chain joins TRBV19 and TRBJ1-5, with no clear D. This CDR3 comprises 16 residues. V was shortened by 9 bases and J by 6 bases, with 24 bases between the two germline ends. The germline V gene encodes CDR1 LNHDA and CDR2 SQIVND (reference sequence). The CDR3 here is CASSYSVDPGFQPQHF. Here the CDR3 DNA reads TGTGCCAGCAGTTACTCTGTTGATCCGGGGTTTCAGCCCCAGCATTTT.

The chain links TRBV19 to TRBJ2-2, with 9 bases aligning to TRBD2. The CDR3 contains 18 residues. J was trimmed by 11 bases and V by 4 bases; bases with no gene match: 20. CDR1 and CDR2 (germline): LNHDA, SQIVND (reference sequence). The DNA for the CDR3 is TGTGCCAGTAGTAGCTACGCGGGGGGGGGCATCCCTCGCGGAGAGCTGTTTTTT. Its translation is CASSSYAGGGIPRGELFF.

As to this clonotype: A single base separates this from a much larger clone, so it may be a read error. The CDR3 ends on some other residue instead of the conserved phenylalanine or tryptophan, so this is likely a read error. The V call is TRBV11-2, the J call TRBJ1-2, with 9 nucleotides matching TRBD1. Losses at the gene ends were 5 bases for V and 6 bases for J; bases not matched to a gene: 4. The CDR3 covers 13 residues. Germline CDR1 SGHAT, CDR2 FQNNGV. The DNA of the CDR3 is TGTGCCAGCAGCGAGGGACAGGGACATGGCTACACCCTC. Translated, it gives CASSEGQGHGYTL.

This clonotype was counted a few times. CDR3 amino acids: CASLANYGYTF. CDR3 nucleotide sequence: TGTGCGTCGTTAGCTAACTATGGCTACACCTTC. This chain uses TRBV28 with TRBJ1-2; D gene uncertain. Germline V CDR1 and CDR2: MDHEN, SYDVKM. The CDR3 totals 11 residues.

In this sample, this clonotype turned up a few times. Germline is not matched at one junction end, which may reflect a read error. In DNA form, the CDR3 reads TGCGCCAGCAGCCTTTCCGGGACGGGAGCCGAGCAGTACTTC. Amino acid sequence: CASSLSGTGAEQYF. The rearrangement links TRBV7-2 to TRBJ2-7; weak D call: TRBD2 (6 bases). CDR1 is SGHTA, CDR2 FQGNSA, per germline. This CDR3 is built from 14 residues.